This TCR beta chain came from a study of stem cell transplantation in POMP-related autoinflammatory disease. Data came from immunoSEQ multiplex PCR; TCRdb stores just in-frame clones and leaves some out. The sample has tens of thousands of clones, 75% to 90% seen once; the top ten hold approximately 2.3%. The V gene lost 3 bases and the J gene lost 7 bases, with 15 bases spanning the gap. Germline assignment: CDR1 MGHRA and CDR2 YSYEKL. This CDR3 spans 14 amino acids. Sequenced here: CD4+ T cells from PBMCs, sampled before stem cell transplantation. The sequence was collected from a human donor with POMP-related autoinflammation and immune dysregulation (PRAID). The chain joins TRBV4-1 to TRBJ1-2; D ambiguous. CDR3 protein: CASSQPSAVSGYTF. CDR3 DNA sequence: TGCGCCAGCAGCCAGCCAAGTGCAGTCTCTGGCTACACCTTC.